The 20 T cell receptor beta chains below all came from one sample that was sequenced in a study of tumor and adjacent non-tumor tissue in lung cancer. This sample's RNA came from whole unsorted tissue. Three rounds of nested PCR, following a modified ARM-PCR protocol, produced the TCRbeta library. MiXCR was run by TCRdb on the multiplex PCR reads, yielding one entry per CDR3 protein. The sample lists about 66,000 distinct CDR3 sequences, 60% to 75% occurring once. The sample was lung tumor tissue. The origin of the receptors is a man between 60 and 70 years old with non-small cell lung cancer.

Points on this clonotype: The junction departs from germline at one end; a sequencing error may be responsible. This chain uses TRBV5-4 with TRBJ2-3; 8 bases map to TRBD2. The CDR3 is made up of 15 amino acids. Germline V gene sequence: CDR1 SGHNT, CDR2 YYREEE (reference sequence). The CDR3 region has the DNA TGTGCCAGCCCTATTGAGCGGGAGCCGGGAGATACACAGTATTTT. This sequence encodes CASPIEREPGDTQYF. Full variable domain (remainder filled in from reference TRBV5-4 and TRBJ2-3): ETGVTQSPTHLIKTRGQQVTLRCSSQSGHNTVSWYQQALGQGPQFIFQYYREEENGRGNFPPRFSGLQFPNYSSELNVNALELDDSALYLCASPIEREPGDTQYFGPGTRLTVL.

About this clonotype itself: The junction shows a germline mismatch at one end, possibly a read error. This sequence joins TRBV20-1 and TRBJ2-3; D is perhaps TRBD1 (5 bases). The CDR3 length is 13 residues. In germline, CDR1 is DFQATT, CDR2 SNEGSKA (reference sequence). The DNA of the CDR3 is TGCAGTGCTGTGCGAACAGGTACAGATAAGCAGTATTTT. It encodes CSAVRTGTDKQYF.

The V gene is TRBV24-1, the J gene TRBJ2-2, with D perhaps TRBD1 (5 bases). CDR1 is KGHDR, CDR2 SFDVKD, per germline. The V end was cut by 9 bases, the J end by 3 bases, with 7 bases between. The CDR3 totals 12 residues. The CDR3: CATDSDTGELFF. Here the CDR3 DNA reads TGTGCCACCGACAGCGACACCGGGGAGCTGTTTTTT.

Of note for this clonotype: The conserved closing phenylalanine or tryptophan is absent in this CDR3, likely reflecting a read error. The limits of the CDR3 on the DNA are not certain, so only TCRdb's listed CDR3 is given. The chain links TRBV6-5 to TRBJ1-1; the table names TRBD1, a call not compared with the DNA. Germline-derived CDR1 and CDR2 are MNHEY and SVGAGI. The CDR3 numbers 15 amino acids, ends counted. This chain's CDR3 is CASSYSRRGGAEASY.

As to this clonotype: At one of its ends the junction is not consistent with the germline gene, which may arise from a read error. V usage is TRBV11-1 and J usage is TRBJ1-1, with D possibly matching TRBD1 (6 bases). This CDR3 has 13 residues. Germline lookup yields CDR1 SGHAT and CDR2 FQDESV (reference sequence). In DNA, the CDR3 is TGTTCCAGCAACTTAGCGCCAGGGGCTGAAGCTTTCTTT. The encoded protein is CSSNLAPGAEAFF.

Comments on this clonotype: A much larger clone lies one base from this, so it may be a read error. Here the CDR3 DNA reads TGCAGTGCTAATGTCGGGAAAGAGACCCAGTACTTC. The encoded protein is CSANVGKETQYF. The V gene is TRBV20-1, the J gene TRBJ2-5, with TRBD2 as a possible D gene (5 bases). With 4 bases removed from V and 3 bases from J, the gap between germline ends came to 9 bases. CDR1 is DFQATT and CDR2 is SNEGSKA in the germline V gene (reference sequence). The CDR3 extends over 12 amino acids.

V is TRBV10-2 and J is TRBJ2-7; maybe TRBD1 (6 bases). CDR1 and CDR2 (germline): WSHSY, SAAADI. Between the trimmed V and J ends, which lost 10 bases and 0 bases, there was a span of 19 bases. The CDR3 consists of 15 residues. CDR3 nucleotides: TGCGCCAACACCCCCGGAACAGGGCCCTCCTACGAGCAGTACGTC. Protein sequence: CANTPGTGPSYEQYV.

Details on this clonotype: A read error may produce the germline difference seen at one junction end. CDR3 nucleotide sequence: TGTGCCAGAAGCTCGGACAGGGGCCGCGAAACCGGGGAGCTGTTTTTT. This gives the protein CARSSDRGRETGELFF. The chain carries TRBV5-4 and TRBJ2-2, with 9 nucleotides matching TRBD1. The germline V gene has CDR1 SGHNT and CDR2 YYREEE (reference sequence). This CDR3 contains 16 residues. Complete variable domain (other parts from reference TRBV5-4 and TRBJ2-2): ETGVTQSPTHLIKTRGQQVTLRCSSQSGHNTVSWYQQALGQGPQFIFQYYREEENGRGNFPPRFSGLQFPNYSSELNVNALELDDSALYLCARSSDRGRETGELFFGEGSRLTVL.

Points on this clonotype: One base away lies a much larger clone, so this may be a sequencing read error. This rearrangement joins TRBV30 to TRBJ2-7, with D possibly TRBD2 on 6 matching bases. Germline CDR1 GTSNPN, CDR2 SVGIG (reference sequence). The CDR3 has 14 residues. CDR3 amino acids: CAWSKSLAWEEHYF. CDR3 sequence (DNA): TGTGCCTGGAGTAAGTCCCTCGCCTGGGAGGAGCATTACTTC.

The chain has TRBV28 and TRBJ1-2; 7 positions agree with TRBD1. This CDR3 has 11 residues. J was trimmed by 10 bases and V by 9 bases; bases with no gene match: 8. Germline assignment: CDR1 MDHEN and CDR2 SYDVKM. The CDR3 spells CASTDRDDYTF. CDR3 nucleotides: TGTGCCAGTACCGACAGGGATGACTACACCTTC.

This clonotype was seen more than once but under ten times. A much larger clone is a single base away; this may be a read error. The chain has TRBV28 and TRBJ1-5; no reliable D call. Trimming removed 6 bases from V and 7 bases from J, with 19 bases in between. From germline, CDR1 is MDHEN and CDR2 SYDVKM. The CDR3 extends over 15 amino acids. The DNA for the CDR3 is TGTGCCAGCAGCGTCCCGGGGTCCCAGATCCAGCCCCAGCATTTT. Protein product: CASSVPGSQIQPQHF.

Points on this clonotype: A read error may account for a junction end that differs from germline. This rearrangement joins TRBV20-1 to TRBJ2-7; TRBD2 agrees at 8 bases. This CDR3 has 15 residues. Germline V gives CDR1 DFQATT, CDR2 SNEGSKA (reference sequence). The CDR3 DNA is TGCAGTACTAGAACGGGGGGGGCGGACGGCTATGAGCTGTACTTC. Translating gives CSTRTGGADGYELYF.

About this clonotype: The conserved phenylalanine or tryptophan normally closing the CDR3 is absent here, so this likely arose from a read error. The gene calls are TRBV20-1 and TRBJ2-1; maybe TRBD1 (6 bases). This CDR3 is 15 amino acids long. Germline CDR1 is DFQATT and CDR2 is SNEGSKA (reference sequence). The V end was cut by 3 bases, the J end by 3 bases, with 15 bases between. Here the CDR3 reads CSARGTTQNYNEQFL. CDR3 DNA sequence: TGCAGTGCTAGGGGGACAACACAGAACTACAATGAGCAGTTCCTC.

About this clonotype: One end of the junction varies from germline; a read error may be responsible. The gene calls are TRBV11-3 and TRBJ2-1, with D perhaps TRBD2 (5 bases). Germline CDR1 is SGHNT and CDR2 is YENEEA. The length of the CDR3 is 14 residues. The CDR3 reads CASSLAGSHNERFF. CDR3 nucleotide sequence: TGTGCCAGCAGCTTAGCTGGGAGCCACAATGAGCGGTTCTTC.

As to this clonotype: The missing conserved phenylalanine or tryptophan at the end of this CDR3 makes a read error likely. The chain has TRBV20-1 and TRBJ2-7, with 7 nucleotides matching TRBD1. The germline gives CDR1 DFQATT, CDR2 SNEGSKA (reference sequence). The CDR3 runs to 12 residues. The CDR3 DNA sequence: TGCATTGCGAGGGACAGACCAGACGAGCAGTACCTC. Translated, it gives CIARDRPDEQYL.

There are a few counts of this clonotype. CDR3 DNA: TGCGCCAGCAGCTTCCTGTCCGTAGCCAAAAACATTCAGTACTTC. It encodes CASSFLSVAKNIQYF. The chain joins TRBV5-1 to TRBJ2-4; D call uncertain. CDR3 length equals 15 residues. In germline, CDR1 is SGHRS, CDR2 YFSETQ. Trimming pared 2 bases from V and 0 bases from J, leaving 9 bases between.

By sample fraction, this clonotype is medium-sized. The gene calls are TRBV29-1 and TRBJ2-7; D remains ambiguous. The V gene's germline CDR1 is SQVTM and CDR2 ANQGSEA. Trimming took 3 bases from V and 5 from J, leaving 11 bases between them. CDR3 length: 12 residues. CDR3 region: CSVEYSGDEQYF. As DNA, the CDR3 is TGCAGCGTTGAGTACAGTGGGGACGAGCAGTACTTC.

Concerning this clonotype itself: Compared with germline, one end of the junction differs, possibly owing to a read error. This chain connects TRBV6-5 to TRBJ2-1; 7 bases fit TRBD1. Germline CDR1 is MNHEY and CDR2 is SVGAGI. CDR3 length: 13 residues. CDR3: CASAVKGANEQIF. The CDR3 DNA reads TGTGCCAGCGCGGTTAAGGGGGCTAATGAGCAGATCTTC.

This clonotype was seen once. The V gene is TRBV6-1, the J gene TRBJ1-5; D gene ambiguous. Deletions cut 5 bases from V and 5 bases from J, with 19 bases between. The CDR3 spans 16 residues. Looked up from germline, CDR1 is MNHNS and CDR2 is SASEGT. CDR3 region: CASSPPMFNGYQPQHF. The CDR3 region has the DNA TGTGCCAGCAGTCCCCCGATGTTCAATGGCTATCAGCCCCAGCATTTT.

A note on this clonotype: The germline gene is not matched at one end of the junction; a read error may be the cause. The V call is TRBV6-5, the J call TRBJ2-5; D remains unclear. The germline gives CDR1 MNHEY, CDR2 SVGAGI. The CDR3 sequence is 13 residues long. CDR3: CAFRPSLGETRYF. The CDR3 DNA follows: TGTGCCTTCAGGCCCTCGCTTGGCGAGACCCGGTACTTC.